The 26 T cell receptor beta chains given below trace back to one sample, sequenced in a study of blood T cells in healthy people across ages. Primers used in a second PCR of about 6 to 11 cycles were a sample-barcoded 5' primer and a J-beta primer mix. TCRdb reprocessed the 5' RACE reads via MiXCR and lists one record per CDR3 protein. The sample shows fewer than 2,000,000 distinct CDR3 sequences, approximately 40% of them seen only once. The specimen sequenced was blood. The origin of the receptors is a human donor in good health.

This chain links TRBV5-6 with TRBJ2-5; the D gene is possibly TRBD1 (5 bases). The J call may not be correct, given that the DNA end is closer to TRBJ2-7. Germline loops: CDR1 SGHDT, CDR2 YYEEEE. This CDR3 is built from 15 residues. The CDR3 loop reads CASSQGDSSLYEQYF. The CDR3, as DNA: TGTGCCAGCAGCCAAGGAGACAGTTCTCTCTACGAGCAGTACTTC.

This clonotype was counted a few times. V and J are TRBV12-3 or TRBV12-4 and TRBJ2-7; D perhaps matches TRBD2 (5 bases). V lost 8 bases, J lost 2 bases, and 13 bases lay in between. CDR3 length: 13 amino acids. The CDR3 here is CASGVAGPYEQYF. In nucleotides, the CDR3 is TGTGCCAGCGGGGTGGCGGGCCCCTACGAGCAGTACTTC.

The chain employs TRBV3-1 and TRBJ1-2; no clear D. The V end was cut by 4 bases, the J end by 1 base, with 10 bases between. The V gene's germline CDR1 is LGHDT and CDR2 YNNKEL (reference sequence). CDR3 length: 14 residues. CDR3 protein: CASSRSQVNYGYTF. CDR3 in DNA: TGTGCCAGCAGCCGCAGCCAGGTTAACTATGGCTACACCTTC.

CDR3 in amino acids: CASSQEVGGGLSYNEQFF. As DNA, the CDR3 is TGCGCCAGCAGCCAAGAAGTGGGGGGGGGACTCTCCTACAATGAGCAGTTCTTC. V usage is TRBV4-3 and J usage is TRBJ2-1; 7 positions agree with TRBD2. This CDR3 region has 18 residues. V dropped 0 bases and J dropped 0; count of bases not matched to a gene: 8. Looked up from germline, CDR1 is LGHNA and CDR2 is YSLEER.

V gene TRBV5-1 combines with J gene TRBJ1-1, with D tentatively TRBD1 (5 bases). From germline, CDR1 is SGHRS and CDR2 YFSETQ. CDR3 size: 16 residues. Between the trimmed V and J ends, which lost 0 bases and 4 bases, there was a span of 16 bases. The CDR3 protein is CASSLVGGGMSTEAFF. CDR3 DNA sequence: TGCGCCAGCAGCTTGGTCGGGGGGGGGATGAGCACTGAAGCTTTCTTT.

The chain joins TRBV7-2 to TRBJ1-5, with no clear D. V was trimmed by 0 bases and J by 3 bases, leaving 9 bases between them. Germline CDR1 SGHTA, CDR2 FQGNSA. The CDR3 loop spans 15 amino acids. For the CDR3, the DNA is TGTGCCAGCAGCTTAGCGACCAGAGCCAATCAGCCCCAGCATTTT. Translating gives CASSLATRANQPQHF. Full variable domain (missing parts from reference TRBV7-2 and TRBJ1-5): GAGVSQSPSNKVTEKGKDVELRCDPISGHTALYWYRQSLGQGLEFLIYFQGNSAPDKSGLPSDRFSAERTGGSVSTLTIQRTQQEDSAVYLCASSLATRANQPQHFGDGTRLSIL.

This clonotype was detected only a few times. DNA for the CDR3: TGCGCCAGCAGCCAAGGGGACACTGAGCAGTTCTTC. Translated, it gives CASSQGDTEQFF. The genes are TRBV4-3 and TRBJ2-1; tentative D call: TRBD1 (6 bases). The germline CDR1 and CDR2 sequences are LGHNA and YSLEER. V was shortened by 1 base and J by 9 bases, with 7 bases between the two germline ends. The CDR3 loop spans 12 amino acids.

The chain has TRBV7-2 and TRBJ2-5; 10 bases map to TRBD2. The J call may be wrong; the DNA end is better matched by TRBJ2-7. The CDR3 sequence is 15 residues long. Per the germline V gene, CDR1 is SGHTA and CDR2 is FQGNSA. Here the CDR3 reads CASSLALGTSVEQYF. The CDR3 bases are TGTGCCAGCAGCTTAGCGCTAGGGACTAGCGTCGAGCAGTACTTC.

The gene calls are TRBV20-1 and TRBJ1-1; 11 nucleotides align to TRBD1. Germline loops: CDR1 DFQATT, CDR2 SNEGSKA (reference sequence). The length of the CDR3 is 12 residues. The CDR3, as DNA: TGCAGGGACAGGGGGCGGTACACTGAAGCTTTCTTT. Translated: CRDRGRYTEAFF.

The CDR3 here is CSARASSKDGDTQYF. The CDR3 DNA is TGCAGTGCTAGGGCTAGTTCCAAAGATGGAGATACGCAGTATTTT. The V gene is TRBV20-1, the J gene TRBJ2-3; D is ambiguous. V was clipped by 3 bases and J by 5 bases, with 18 bases between them. Germline V gene sequence: CDR1 DFQATT, CDR2 SNEGSKA (reference sequence). The CDR3 has 15 amino acids.

This clonotype appeared a few times. This chain links TRBV6-6 with TRBJ2-1, with D perhaps matching TRBD1 or TRBD2 (5 bases each). The germline CDR1 and CDR2 sequences are MNHNY and SVGAGI (reference sequence). This CDR3 spans 14 amino acids. Trimming pared 10 bases from V and 5 bases from J, leaving 18 bases between. The CDR3 protein is CATAWDPRDNEQFF. The CDR3 coding sequence is TGTGCCACTGCCTGGGACCCCCGGGACAATGAGCAGTTCTTC.

This chain uses TRBV2 with TRBJ2-1; 13 bases line up with TRBD2. After removal of 4 bases from V and 0 bases from J, the junction contained 15 bases not matched to a gene. From germline, CDR1 is SNHLY and CDR2 FYNNEI. This CDR3 region has 21 residues. This CDR3 is CASSVVQPLAGGRRSYNEQFF. CDR3 DNA sequence: TGTGCCAGCAGTGTGGTCCAACCACTAGCGGGGGGGCGTCGCTCCTACAATGAGCAGTTCTTC.

This rearrangement joins TRBV29-1 to TRBJ2-5; 7 bases agree with TRBD1. The J call is in doubt because the DNA end fits TRBJ2-7 better. The length of the CDR3 is 12 residues. Germline V gene lookup returns CDR1 SQVTM and CDR2 ANQGSEA. The CDR3 sequence is CSVATGLREQYF. In DNA form, the CDR3 reads TGCAGCGTTGCGACAGGGTTACGCGAGCAGTACTTC.

The sample holds a few counts of this clonotype. The chain recombines TRBV28 with TRBJ2-7, with 8 positions matching TRBD2. The DNA end favors TRBJ2-5, so the J call may be wrong. The germline gives CDR1 MDHEN, CDR2 SYDVKM. The CDR3 has 14 amino acids. The CDR3 DNA reads TGTGCCAGCAGCTCGGGGACTAGTAGGCAGACCCAGTACTTC. It is translated as CASSSGTSRQTQYF.

The sample holds a few counts of this clonotype. The chain couples TRBV20-1 to TRBJ2-7; 7 nucleotides agree with TRBD2. V shed 3 bases and J 0 bases; nucleotides not matched to a gene: 8. The CDR3 is 15 amino acids. Germline V CDR1 and CDR2: DFQATT, SNEGSKA (reference sequence). This CDR3 is CSARDRLAYSYEQYF. Here the CDR3 DNA reads TGCAGTGCTAGGGACCGACTAGCTTACTCCTACGAGCAGTACTTC.

This clonotype has just a few counts. V usage is TRBV5-6 and J usage is TRBJ2-5; D is perhaps TRBD1 (6 bases). The DNA end lines up better with TRBJ2-7; the J call may be wrong. This CDR3 spans 17 amino acids. The germline V gene encodes CDR1 SGHDT and CDR2 YYEEEE. DNA of the CDR3: TGTGCCAGCAGCTTGATTGTGAGTCGCAGGGGCCTTTTCGAGCAGTACTTC. Its translation: CASSLIVSRRGLFEQYF.

This rearrangement joins TRBV4-2 to TRBJ1-2; D remains ambiguous. CDR3 length equals 14 residues. Trimming removed 4 bases from V and 6 bases from J, with 15 bases in between. Germline loops: CDR1 LGHNA, CDR2 YNFKEQ. CDR3 residues: CASSPLWGQDGYTF. CDR3 coding DNA: TGTGCCAGCAGCCCCCTATGGGGTCAGGATGGCTACACCTTC.

The genes are TRBV20-1 and TRBJ2-1, with a tentative D call TRBD2 (5 bases). Germline V lookup: CDR1 DFQATT, CDR2 SNEGSKA (reference sequence). V lost 3 bases and J 0 bases, leaving 12 bases between the germline ends. The CDR3 loop spans 15 amino acids. The CDR3 DNA reads as TGCAGTGCTAGCCGGGGAACCTACTCCTACAATGAGCAGTTCTTC. Residues: CSASRGTYSYNEQFF.

J is TRBJ2-3 and V is TRBV20-1; D is tentatively TRBD1 or TRBD2 (5 bases each). With 4 bases removed from V and 10 bases from J, the gap between germline ends came to 21 bases. There are 14 residues in the CDR3. Germline V CDR1 and CDR2: DFQATT, SNEGSKA (reference sequence). CDR3 amino acids: CSATAPGRLFAQYF. CDR3 sequence (DNA): TGCAGTGCTACCGCCCCGGGACGTTTATTTGCGCAGTATTTT.

This chain uses TRBV7-9 with TRBJ2-1; D is ambiguous. CDR1 is SEHNR, CDR2 FQNEAQ, per germline (reference sequence). The length of the CDR3 is 12 residues. V was pared by 4 bases and J by 8 bases, with 9 bases between. CDR3 nucleotides: TGTGCCAGCAGCTCGGACGCACATGAGCAGTTCTTC. It is translated as CASSSDAHEQFF.

This clonotype was detected a few times. This chain links TRBV13 with TRBJ1-2; 7 bases map to TRBD1. J lost 6 bases, V lost 5 bases, and 6 bases had no gene match. Germline V CDR1 and CDR2: PRHDT, FYEKMQ (reference sequence). The CDR3 loop spans 13 amino acids. The CDR3 DNA sequence: TGTGCCAGCAGCGCCAACAGGGGACATGGCTACACCTTC. This sequence encodes CASSANRGHGYTF.

This clonotype was counted many times. The V call is TRBV20-1, the J call TRBJ2-1; D gene uncertain. The germline V and J ends were trimmed by 0 bases and 4 bases, with 13 bases remaining between them. Looked up from germline, CDR1 is DFQATT and CDR2 is SNEGSKA (reference sequence). The CDR3 is 15 amino acids. CDR3 DNA sequence: TGCAGTGCTAGAGATTTGGCCTTTAATTACAATGAGCAGTTCTTC. As protein: CSARDLAFNYNEQFF.

To note about this clonotype: Mismatch with germline at one junction end may stem from a read error. The chain links TRBV7-7 to TRBJ2-7; D uncertain. The CDR3 has 13 amino acids. The V gene's germline CDR1 is SSHAT and CDR2 FNYEAQ (reference sequence). This chain's CDR3 is CASSSGPLDEQYF. The CDR3 nucleotides read TGTGCTAGCAGCTCCGGACCCCTGGATGAGCAGTACTTC.

This clonotype showed up just a few times. The DNA for the CDR3 is TGTGCCAGCAGCCCTACGGGACGGAAGTATGGCTACACCTTC. Protein sequence: CASSPTGRKYGYTF. J is TRBJ1-2 and V is TRBV9; TRBD1 might be the D (5 bases). CDR3 length: 14 amino acids. Germline loops: CDR1 SGDLS, CDR2 YYNGEE. V dropped 4 bases and J dropped 5 bases, with 15 bases sitting between them. Looking up the rest from reference TRBV9 and TRBJ1-2 gives the full variable domain: DSGVTQTPKHLITATGQRVTLRCSPRSGDLSVYWYQQSLDQGLQFLIQYYNGEERAKGNILERFSAQQFPDLHSELNLSSLELGDSALYFCASSPTGRKYGYTFGSGTRLTVV.

The chain recombines TRBV7-9 with TRBJ2-7, with unresolved D. The CDR3 covers 17 residues. Deletions cut 0 bases from V and 2 bases from J, with 17 bases between. CDR1 SEHNR and CDR2 FQNEAQ come from the germline V gene (reference sequence). The CDR3 coding sequence is TGTGCCAGCAGCTTAGCGGCCAGCCAACCCAAAACCTACGAGCAGTACTTC. Translated, it gives CASSLAASQPKTYEQYF.

The sample holds a few counts of this clonotype. V is TRBV20-1 and J is TRBJ2-7; possible D gene TRBD2, 6 bases. In germline, CDR1 is DFQATT, CDR2 SNEGSKA (reference sequence). Trimming shortened V by 6 bases and J by 1 base, and 19 bases separated the two germline ends. The CDR3 contains 15 residues. The CDR3 bases are TGCAGTGCAACAAACCGGGACGGAGGGTCCTACGAGCAGTACTTC. This translates into CSATNRDGGSYEQYF.